The next 29 T cell receptor beta chains were all read from a single sample in a study of blood T cell repertoires in COVID-19. Method: immunoSEQ multiplex PCR; TCRdb's copy keeps in-frame clones and lacks some. The data contain about 170,000 clones, roughly 81% of them singletons. The sample comprised peripheral blood. Source of these receptors: a woman at least 80 years old with COVID-19, enrolled during active disease.

The V gene is TRBV28, the J gene TRBJ2-1; weak D call: TRBD2 (6 bases). V gave up 3 bases and J gave up 7 bases, with 13 bases separating them. Germline CDR1 reads MDHEN; CDR2 reads SYDVKM. This CDR3 contains 14 residues. The CDR3 nucleotides are TGTGCCAGCAGTTTCAGGAGGGCGAGTAATGAGCAGTTCTTC. Translating it yields CASSFRRASNEQFF.

This sequence joins TRBV4-1 and TRBJ2-4, with 7 bases fitting TRBD2. V was clipped by 1 base and J by 0 bases; unmatched bases: 6. This CDR3 comprises 17 residues. Germline V CDR1 and CDR2: MGHRA, YSYEKL. This chain's CDR3 is CASSQVLAELAKNIQYF. The CDR3 nucleotides are TGCGCCAGCAGCCAAGTCCTAGCGGAACTAGCCAAAAACATTCAGTACTTC.

V is TRBV4-2 and J is TRBJ1-4; 7 nucleotides align to TRBD1. V dropped 2 bases and J dropped 8; count of bases not matched to a gene: 8. The CDR3 runs to 15 residues. Germline CDR1 and CDR2: LGHNA and YNFKEQ. The CDR3 region is CASSQTQGSGEKLFF. CDR3 sequence (DNA): TGTGCCAGCAGCCAAACACAGGGGAGTGGGGAAAAACTGTTTTTT.

CDR3: CAWSWGVGTEAFF. Written as DNA, the CDR3 is TGTGCCTGGTCGTGGGGGGTGGGGACTGAAGCTTTCTTT. The chain joins TRBV30 to TRBJ1-1; tentatively, D is TRBD1 (5 bases). This CDR3 contains 13 residues. With 5 bases removed from V and 5 bases from J, the gap between germline ends came to 15 bases. Germline V gene data show CDR1 as GTSNPN and CDR2 as SVGIG (reference sequence). Using reference TRBV30 and TRBJ1-1 for the parts outside the CDR3, the full variable domain is SQTIHQWPATLVQPVGSPLSLECTVEGTSNPNLYWYRQAAGRGLQLLFYSVGIGQISSEVPQNLSASRPQDRQFILSSKKLLLSDSGFYLCAWSWGVGTEAFFGQGTRLTVV.

The chain is built from TRBV6-5 and TRBJ1-2, with 7 bases that match TRBD1. Germline CDR1 MNHEY, CDR2 SVGAGI. The CDR3 runs to 14 residues. J gave up 7 bases and V 5 bases, and 10 bases lay outside the gene matches. The CDR3 bases are TGTGCCAGCAGTCCGCGGTCAGGGGGGTTTGGCTACACCTTC. Translated: CASSPRSGGFGYTF.

V and J are TRBV10-3 and TRBJ2-3, with 12 bases matching TRBD2. The CDR3 length is 15 residues. Trimming took 4 bases from V and 3 from J; bases not matched to a gene: 2. CDR1 is ENHRY and CDR2 is SYGVKD in the germline V gene. Written as DNA, the CDR3 is TGTGCCATCAGTGCACTAGCGGGGGGTACAGATACGCAGTATTTT. This translates into CAISALAGGTDTQYF.

The chain is built from TRBV28 and TRBJ2-1, with D tentatively TRBD2 (5 bases). This CDR3 is 17 amino acids long. Germline values: CDR1 MDHEN, CDR2 SYDVKM. With 4 bases removed from V and 0 bases from J, the gap between germline ends came to 16 bases. The CDR3 region has the DNA TGTGCCAGCAGTTCCCCCGGGAACCCCAGCTCCTACAATGAGCAGTTCTTC. Its protein product is CASSSPGNPSSYNEQFF.

Here the CDR3 reads CASSPPGSFYNEQFF. The CDR3, as DNA: TGTGCCAGCAGCCCCCCCGGGAGCTTCTACAATGAGCAGTTCTTC. V and J are TRBV11-2 and TRBJ2-1; weak D call: TRBD2 (6 bases). The germline gives CDR1 SGHAT, CDR2 FQNNGV. The CDR3 consists of 15 residues. V was cut by 5 bases and J by 3 bases, with 14 bases left in between.

The chain combines TRBV5-1 with TRBJ2-5; D remains unclear. Trimming shortened V by 3 bases and J by 2 bases, and 8 bases separated the two germline ends. This CDR3 comprises 13 residues. From germline, CDR1 is SGHRS and CDR2 YFSETQ. Written as DNA, the CDR3 is TGCGCCAGCAGCTGGCCGCGGCAAGAGACCCAGTACTTC. It codes for CASSWPRQETQYF.

A note on this clone: At the DNA level, this CDR3 is encoded by other sequences in the same sample as well. This chain uses TRBV28 with TRBJ2-2; TRBD1 is a possible D gene (5 bases). The CDR3 runs 16 residues. The V end was cut by 3 bases, the J end by 3 bases, with 14 bases between. From germline, CDR1 is MDHEN and CDR2 SYDVKM. The CDR3 here is CASSFGQGRYTGELFF. The CDR3 nucleotides are TGTGCCAGCAGTTTTGGGCAGGGCCGCTACACCGGGGAGCTGTTTTTT.

The chain recombines TRBV29-1 with TRBJ2-7; TRBD1 aligns across 9 bases. V lost 6 bases to trimming and J lost 7 bases; unmatched junction nucleotides: 10. Germline values: CDR1 SQVTM, CDR2 ANQGSEA. This CDR3 region has 13 residues. The CDR3 loop is CSVTTGGLGEQYF. In DNA, the CDR3 is TGCAGCGTCACGACAGGGGGATTAGGGGAGCAGTACTTC.

The rearrangement joins TRBV18 to TRBJ1-1, with a tentative D call TRBD1 (5 bases). The germline V gene has CDR1 KGHSH and CDR2 LQKENI. This CDR3 is built from 15 residues. Trimming took 2 bases from V and 0 from J, leaving 10 bases between them. For the CDR3, the DNA is TGTGCCAGCTCACCATGGCGGGGCATGAACACTGAAGCTTTCTTT. Translating gives CASSPWRGMNTEAFF.

This chain links TRBV5-1 with TRBJ2-7; 7 bases line up with TRBD1. V lost 5 bases and J lost 6; bases outside the gene matches: 11. CDR1 is SGHRS, CDR2 YFSETQ, per germline. The CDR3 covers 14 residues. The CDR3 nucleotides are TGCGCCAGCAGTTTAACCCAGACAGGGACCGAGCAGTACTTC. It specifies CASSLTQTGTEQYF. Drawing the rest from reference TRBV5-1 and TRBJ2-7, the complete variable domain is KAGVTQTPRYLIKTRGQQVTLSCSPISGHRSVSWYQQTPGQGLQFLFEYFSETQRNKGNFPGRFSGRQFSNSRSEMNVSTLELGDSALYLCASSLTQTGTEQYFGPGTRLTVT.

The chain is built from TRBV21-1 and TRBJ2-7; the table names TRBD2, a call not compared with the DNA. TRBV21-1 is reported as a pseudogene. The length of the CDR3 is 15 residues. This CDR3 is CASSKILAGDHEQYF. The CDR3 nucleotides are TGTGCCAGCAGCAAGATACTAGCGGGAGACCACGAGCAGTACTTC.

The chain is built from TRBV7-2 and TRBJ2-7, with 9 bases aligning to TRBD1. Losses at the gene ends were 3 bases for V and 4 bases for J; bases not matched to a gene: 4. The CDR3 has 14 residues. The V gene's germline CDR1 is SGHTA and CDR2 FQGNSA. CDR3 nucleotide sequence: TGTGCCAGCAGCTTTCAACAGGGGGCTTACGAGCAGTACTTC. This sequence encodes CASSFQQGAYEQYF.

The sample holds a few counts of this clone. The CDR3 DNA reads TGTGCCAGCAGCTTAAGACAGGGGGACTCACCCCTCCACTTT. Protein product: CASSLRQGDSPLHF. V usage is TRBV5-4 and J usage is TRBJ1-6; 9 bases agree with TRBD1. Germline values: CDR1 SGHNT, CDR2 YYREEE (reference sequence). J lost 10 bases, V lost 2 bases, and 4 bases had no gene match. This CDR3 is 14 amino acids long.

The chain combines TRBV7-3 with TRBJ2-3, with 12 positions matching TRBD1. Looked up from germline, CDR1 is SGHTA and CDR2 is FQGTGA. The CDR3 is 13 amino acids. The V and J ends lost 3 bases and 11 bases, in that order; junction bases with no gene match: 3. For the CDR3, the DNA is TGTGCCAGCAGCTTGGGGACAGGGGGCAGGCAGTATTTT. This translates into CASSLGTGGRQYF.

This clone was seen only once. The rearrangement uses TRBV5-1 and TRBJ2-1; 8 positions match TRBD2. This CDR3 has 16 residues. CDR1 is SGHRS, CDR2 YFSETQ, per germline. After removal of 0 bases from V and 3 bases from J, the junction contained 5 bases not matched to a gene. CDR3 amino acids: CASSLESSGYYNEQFF. Written as DNA, the CDR3 is TGCGCCAGCAGCTTGGAATCTAGCGGGTACTACAATGAGCAGTTCTTC. The variable domain in full, completed from reference TRBV5-1 and TRBJ2-1, reads KAGVTQTPRYLIKTRGQQVTLSCSPISGHRSVSWYQQTPGQGLQFLFEYFSETQRNKGNFPGRFSGRQFSNSRSEMNVSTLELGDSALYLCASSLESSGYYNEQFFGPGTRLTVL.

This clone has more than one count but fewer than ten. The V call is TRBV3-1 (or the pseudogene TRBV3-2), the J call TRBJ1-3; tentatively, D is TRBD1 (5 bases). V dropped 3 bases and J dropped 0 bases, with 9 bases sitting between them. The germline V gene has CDR1 LGHDT and CDR2 YNNKEL (reference sequence). CDR3 size: 15 residues. The CDR3 loop reads CASSHTGYSGNTIYF. As DNA, the CDR3 is TGTGCCAGCAGCCATACAGGTTACTCTGGAAACACCATATATTTT.

The chain uses TRBV10-3 and TRBJ2-1; 12 bases are shared with TRBD2. V shed 2 bases, J shed 10 bases, and the junction held 9 bases outside the gene matches. This CDR3 comprises 16 residues. From germline, CDR1 is ENHRY and CDR2 SYGVKD. The CDR3 bases are TGTGCCATCAGTGAGAATCTAGCGGGGGGGTTTCGGGAGCAGTTCTTC. This codes for CAISENLAGGFREQFF.

This clone appeared a single time. The chain joins TRBV9 to TRBJ1-1; D is undetermined. Germline lookup yields CDR1 SGDLS and CDR2 YYNGEE. V was shortened by 0 bases and J by 0 bases, with 9 bases between the two germline ends. The CDR3 loop spans 15 amino acids. The CDR3 is CASSVADFMNTEAFF. CDR3 nucleotide sequence: TGTGCCAGCAGCGTAGCTGACTTCATGAACACTGAAGCTTTCTTT.

This clone was seen only a few times. The V call is TRBV9, the J call TRBJ2-3, with TRBD2 matching 12 bases. The CDR3 spans 17 residues. Per germline, CDR1 SGDLS and CDR2 YYNGEE. V lost 0 bases and J lost 2; bases outside the gene matches: 4. CDR3 sequence: CASSVDLAGGLTDTQYF. The CDR3, as DNA: TGTGCCAGCAGCGTAGATCTAGCGGGGGGGCTCACAGATACGCAGTATTTT.

The chain is built from TRBV18 and TRBJ2-2; 13 positions match TRBD2. Germline CDR1 is KGHSH and CDR2 is LQKENI. With 1 base clipped from V and 5 bases from J, the junction kept 1 base outside the gene matches. The CDR3 length is 16 residues. The CDR3: CASSPRTSGGTGELFF. The CDR3 region has the DNA TGTGCCAGCTCACCACGGACTAGCGGGGGTACCGGGGAGCTGTTTTTT.

The chain carries TRBV14 and TRBJ1-2; maybe TRBD1 (5 bases). Trimming cost V 0 bases and J 4 bases, with 12 bases left between them. The CDR3 is 15 residues long. The germline gives CDR1 SGHDN, CDR2 FVKESK. CDR3 sequence (DNA): TGTGCCAGCAGCCAAGATCGGGGGGTTGGCTATGGCTACACCTTC. It specifies CASSQDRGVGYGYTF.

This chain connects TRBV6-2 or TRBV6-3 to TRBJ2-2; 7 bases agree with TRBD2. The CDR3 totals 18 residues. Trimming cost V 6 bases and J 0 bases; bases outside gene matches: 13. Germline V gene data show CDR1 as MNHEY and CDR2 as SVGEGT. The CDR3 region has the DNA TGTGCCAGCAGCCCAAGGGGAGGGGCCTCGGCGAACACCGGGGAGCTGTTTTTT. The encoded protein is CASSPRGGASANTGELFF.

J is TRBJ2-7 and V is TRBV29-1; no clear D. CDR3 length equals 12 residues. Per germline, CDR1 SQVTM and CDR2 ANQGSEA. V lost 5 bases, J lost 3 bases, and 11 bases lay in between. The CDR3 reads CSVNIDNYEQYF. The CDR3 coding sequence is TGCAGCGTTAATATTGACAACTACGAGCAGTACTTC.

This rearrangement joins TRBV29-1 to TRBJ2-7; 7 bases match TRBD2. Looked up from germline, CDR1 is SQVTM and CDR2 is ANQGSEA. The CDR3 is 11 residues long. The ends lost 3 bases at V and 6 bases at J; junction bases unmatched: 2. The CDR3 region is CSVEGGTEQYF. The CDR3 DNA reads TGCAGCGTTGAGGGAGGGACCGAGCAGTACTTC.

The J gene is TRBJ2-7, the V gene TRBV5-1; no clear D. The CDR3 runs 14 residues. CDR1 is SGHRS, CDR2 YFSETQ, per germline. The V end lost 4 bases, the J end lost 5 bases, and 16 bases lay between the germline ends. The CDR3 DNA reads TGCGCCAGCAGCCGGTCCCTTAGCCCCAACGAGCAGTACTTC. Protein sequence: CASSRSLSPNEQYF.

In this sample, this clone turned up a few times. J is TRBJ2-7 and V is TRBV25-1; 10 positions agree with TRBD1. The ends lost 8 bases at V and 2 bases at J; junction bases unmatched: 6. CDR1 and CDR2 from the germline V gene are MGHDK and SYGVNS. This CDR3 has 14 residues. The CDR3 sequence is CASGSDRGAYEQYF. DNA of the CDR3: TGTGCCAGCGGGTCGGACAGGGGGGCCTACGAGCAGTACTTC.